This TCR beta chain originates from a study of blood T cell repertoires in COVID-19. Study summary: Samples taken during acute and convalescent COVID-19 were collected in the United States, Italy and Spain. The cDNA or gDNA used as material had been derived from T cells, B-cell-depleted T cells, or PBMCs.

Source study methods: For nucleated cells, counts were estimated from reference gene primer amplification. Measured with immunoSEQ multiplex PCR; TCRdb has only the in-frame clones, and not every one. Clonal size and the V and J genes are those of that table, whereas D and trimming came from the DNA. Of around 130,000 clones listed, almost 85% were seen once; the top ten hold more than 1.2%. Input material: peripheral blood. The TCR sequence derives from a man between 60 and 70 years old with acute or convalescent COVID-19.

The CDR3 DNA reads TGTGCCAGCTCACCATTCGGACAGGCCAGCTCTGGGGCCAACGTCCTGACTTTC. This translates into CASSPFGQASSGANVLTF. The chain uses TRBV18 and TRBJ2-6, with 7 bases identical to TRBD1. The CDR3 sequence is 18 residues long. Germline loops: CDR1 KGHSH, CDR2 LQKENI. The J segment lost 0 bases and the V segment lost 2 bases, leaving 7 bases of the junction unmatched.